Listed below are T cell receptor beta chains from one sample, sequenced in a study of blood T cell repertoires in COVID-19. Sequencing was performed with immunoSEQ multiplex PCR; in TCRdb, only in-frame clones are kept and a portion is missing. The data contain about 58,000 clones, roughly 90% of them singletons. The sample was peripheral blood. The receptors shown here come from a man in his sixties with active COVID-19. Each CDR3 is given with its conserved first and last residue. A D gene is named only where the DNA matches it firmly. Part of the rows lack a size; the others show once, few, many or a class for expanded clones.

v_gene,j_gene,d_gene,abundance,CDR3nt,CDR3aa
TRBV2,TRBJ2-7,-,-,TGTGCCAGCAGGAGAGGGATCTACGAGCAGTACTTC,CASRRGIYEQYF
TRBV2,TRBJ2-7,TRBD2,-,TGTGCCAGCAGGTTCGGGGCTAGCGGGAGCCGGGGCTTTTGGTACGAGCAGTACTTC,CASRFGASGSRGFWYEQYF
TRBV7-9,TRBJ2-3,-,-,TGTGCCAGCAGCCCGAGCGCGGATACGCAGTATTTT,CASSPSADTQYF
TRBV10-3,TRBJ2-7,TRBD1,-,TGTGCCATCAGTGCGACAGGGGCCTACGAGCAGTACTTC,CAISATGAYEQYF
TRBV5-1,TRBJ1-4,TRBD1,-,TGCGCCAGCAGCCGAGGACAGGGATTTGAAAAACTGTTTTTT,CASSRGQGFEKLFF
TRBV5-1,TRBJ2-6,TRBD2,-,TGCGCCAGCAGCTTGGCCATTGGCGGGGGAGGTATCACTGGGGCCAACGTCCTGACTTTC,CASSLAIGGGGITGANVLTF
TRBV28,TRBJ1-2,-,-,TGTGCCAGCAGACCCACAGGGTACTATGGCTACACCTTC,CASRPTGYYGYTF
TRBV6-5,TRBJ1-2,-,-,TGTGCCAGCAGTTACTCGGTCAGATATGGCTACACCTTC,CASSYSVRYGYTF
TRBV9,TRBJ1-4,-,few,TGTGCCAGCAGCGTACAGGGGAATGAAAAACTGTTTTTT,CASSVQGNEKLFF
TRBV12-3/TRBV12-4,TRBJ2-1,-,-,TGTGCCAGCAGGAGAACTAGAGAGCAGTTCTTC,CASRRTREQFF
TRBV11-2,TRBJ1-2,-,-,TGTGCCAGCAGCTTAGGTCGAGGATCGGGTGGCTACACCTTC,CASSLGRGSGGYTF
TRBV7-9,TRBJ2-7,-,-,TGTGCCAGCAGCTCCCTCGAGACATACTACGAGCAGTACTTC,CASSSLETYYEQYF
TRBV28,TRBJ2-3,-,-,TGTGCCAGCAGTATCGGAGGGATAACAGATACGCAGTATTTT,CASSIGGITDTQYF
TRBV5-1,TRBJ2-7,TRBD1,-,TGCGCCAGCAGCTTGGGACAGGGTCCCTACGAGCAGTACTTC,CASSLGQGPYEQYF
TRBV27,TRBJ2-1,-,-,TGTGCCAGCAGTTTTGTCCCTGTCAGCGTTAGCTCCTACAATGAGCAGTTCTTC,CASSFVPVSVSSYNEQFF
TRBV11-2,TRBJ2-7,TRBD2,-,TGTGCCAGCAGCTCACTAGCGAACTCCCTCTACGAGCAGTACTTC,CASSSLANSLYEQYF
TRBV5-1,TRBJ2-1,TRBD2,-,TGCGCCAGCAGAACAACTAGCGGGGGGGACAATGAGCAGTTCTTC,CASRTTSGGDNEQFF
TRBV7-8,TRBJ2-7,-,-,TGTGCCAGCAGCTTATATGGTCTGGGGACTTACGAGCAGTACTTC,CASSLYGLGTYEQYF
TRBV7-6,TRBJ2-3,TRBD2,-,TGTGCCAGCAGCCTAGGACTAGGGCGGGTAGATACGCAGTATTTT,CASSLGLGRVDTQYF
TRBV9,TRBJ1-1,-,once,TGTGCCAGCAGCCCCCAGCCCGGGGTAGTGAACACTGAAGCTTTCTTT,CASSPQPGVVNTEAFF
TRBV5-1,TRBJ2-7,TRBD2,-,TGCGCCAGCAGCGCGGGGGGCCGGGAGCAGTACTTC,CASSAGGREQYF
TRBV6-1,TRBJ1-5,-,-,TGTGCCAGCAGTGATGGAGGACTTACTGGCGGGCAGCCCCAGCATTTT,CASSDGGLTGGQPQHF
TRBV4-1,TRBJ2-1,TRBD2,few,TGCGCCAGCAGCCTATGGGCTCGGACGGGGGGGTCTGATGAGCAGTTCTTC,CASSLWARTGGSDEQFF
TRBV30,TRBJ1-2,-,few,TGTGCCTGGAGTGTTATGGGTTCGAGGTATGGCTACACCTTC,CAWSVMGSRYGYTF
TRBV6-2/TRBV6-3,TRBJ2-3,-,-,TGTGCCAGCAGTCAATCCCATACTGCGCAGTATTTT,CASSQSHTAQYF
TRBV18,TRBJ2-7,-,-,TGTGCCAGCTCACCACCGATTATGGGGGGTCCCATAAGGGAGCAGTACTTC,CASSPPIMGGPIREQYF
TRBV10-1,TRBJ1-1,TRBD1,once,TGCGCCAGCACAGCCGGGACAGCGAACACTGAAGCTTTCTTT,CASTAGTANTEAFF
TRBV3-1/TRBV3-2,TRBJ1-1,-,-,TGTGCCAGCAGCCAAGACCCCGGGGCTGAAGCTTTCTTT,CASSQDPGAEAFF
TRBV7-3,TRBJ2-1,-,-,TGTGCCAGCAGCTTCCTACTAGTGTCCAATGAGCAGTTCTTC,CASSFLLVSNEQFF
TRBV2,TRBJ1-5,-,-,TGTGCCAGCGCTGGGCCCCAGCCCCAGCATTTT,CASAGPQPQHF
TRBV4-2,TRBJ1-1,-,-,TGTGCCAGCAGCCAAGTAGGGTTGGCAGGGGCTGCTGAAGCTTTCTTT,CASSQVGLAGAAEAFF
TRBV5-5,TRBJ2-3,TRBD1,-,TGTGCCAGCAGCTGGGGGACAGTTTCAACAGATACGCAGTATTTT,CASSWGTVSTDTQYF
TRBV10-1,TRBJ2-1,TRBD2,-,TGCGCCAGCAGTGAGCGGCTAGCGGGGTACAATGAGCAGTTCTTC,CASSERLAGYNEQFF
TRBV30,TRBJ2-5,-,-,TGTGCCTGGAGTTTGCCGGGACTCCGATCGTACTTC,CAWSLPGLRSYF
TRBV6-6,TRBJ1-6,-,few,TGTGCCAGCACGGGAGATAATAATTCACCCCTCCACTTT,CASTGDNNSPLHF
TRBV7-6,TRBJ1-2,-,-,TGTGCCAGCTCCGAGACGGCAGAAGACTCTAACTATGGCTACACCTTC,CASSETAEDSNYGYTF
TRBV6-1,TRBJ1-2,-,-,TGTGCCAGCAGTGAGTCCGGGGGCACCTTC,CASSESGGTF
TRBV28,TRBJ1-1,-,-,TGTGCCAGCAGCCCCGGGACACCCACTGAAGCTTTCTTT,CASSPGTPTEAFF
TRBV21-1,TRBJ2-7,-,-,TGTGCCAGCGGGGGGACCCGGGACAGACGATCCTACGAGCAGTACTTC,CASGGTRDRRSYEQYF
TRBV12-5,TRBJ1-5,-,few,TGTGCTAGTGCTCGGGAGGGGAGTGGGCAGCCCCAGCATTTT,CASAREGSGQPQHF
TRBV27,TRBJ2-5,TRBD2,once,TGTGCCAGCAGTTCGGCTAGCGGAAGAGGGACCCAGTACTTC,CASSSASGRGTQYF
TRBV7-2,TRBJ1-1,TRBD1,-,TGTGCCAGCAGCTCTCCGGGACAGGGTTGGACTGAAGCTTTCTTT,CASSSPGQGWTEAFF
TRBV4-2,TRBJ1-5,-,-,TGTGCCAGCAGCCAACACGGGAGCAATCAGCCCCAGCATTTT,CASSQHGSNQPQHF
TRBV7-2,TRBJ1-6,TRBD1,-,TGTGCCAGCAGCCTAGACAGGGGTCAAAGCTATAATTCACCCCTCCACTTT,CASSLDRGQSYNSPLHF
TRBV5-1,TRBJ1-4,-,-,TGCGCCAGCCGGACAGAGCAGTGGGAAAAACTGTTTTTT,CASRTEQWEKLFF
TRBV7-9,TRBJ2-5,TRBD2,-,TGTGCCAGCAGCCCCACTAGCGCCTGGGAGACCCAGTACTTC,CASSPTSAWETQYF
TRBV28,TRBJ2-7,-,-,TGTGCCAGCAGCTCTAGCTTTGAGGCCCCGTACTTC,CASSSSFEAPYF
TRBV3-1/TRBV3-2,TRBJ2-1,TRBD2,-,TGTGCCAGCAGCCAAGGACTAGCGGGGGGAACTAATGAGCAGTTCTTC,CASSQGLAGGTNEQFF
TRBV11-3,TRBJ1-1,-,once,TGTGCCAGCAGTTACATTTCGGGCACTGAAGCTTTCTTT,CASSYISGTEAFF
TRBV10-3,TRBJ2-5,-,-,TGTGCCATCAGTGAACAGGGCGTGACCCAGTACTTC,CAISEQGVTQYF
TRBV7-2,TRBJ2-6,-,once,TGTGCCAGCAGCTTACAGGGCCGAAGCTCTGGGGCCAACGTCCTGACTTTC,CASSLQGRSSGANVLTF
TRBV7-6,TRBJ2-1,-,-,TGTGCCAGCAGCCTGAGGGAGGATGAGCAGTTCTTC,CASSLREDEQFF
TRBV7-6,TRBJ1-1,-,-,TGTGCCAGCAGCTTAGCCCCCAGGGGAGATACTGAAGCTTTCTTT,CASSLAPRGDTEAFF
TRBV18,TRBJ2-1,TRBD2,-,TGTGCCAGCTCACCCCTCACCCCCAGCGGGGTTGACGAGCAGTTCTTC,CASSPLTPSGVDEQFF
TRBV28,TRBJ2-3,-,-,TGTGCCACCAATCAATTGGGGCAAGCAGATACGCAGTATTTT,CATNQLGQADTQYF